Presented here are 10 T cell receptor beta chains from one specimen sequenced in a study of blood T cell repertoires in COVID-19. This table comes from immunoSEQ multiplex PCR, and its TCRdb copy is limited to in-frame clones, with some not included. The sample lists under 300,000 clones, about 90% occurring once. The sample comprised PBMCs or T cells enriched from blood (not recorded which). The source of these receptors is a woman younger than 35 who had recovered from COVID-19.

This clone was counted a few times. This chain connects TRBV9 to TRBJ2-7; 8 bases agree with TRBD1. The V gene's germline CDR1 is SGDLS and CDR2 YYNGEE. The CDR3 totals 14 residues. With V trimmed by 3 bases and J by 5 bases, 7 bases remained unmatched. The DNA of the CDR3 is TGTGCCAGCAGCGCCGGCCCAGGGGGCCACGAGCAGTACTTC. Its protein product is CASSAGPGGHEQYF.

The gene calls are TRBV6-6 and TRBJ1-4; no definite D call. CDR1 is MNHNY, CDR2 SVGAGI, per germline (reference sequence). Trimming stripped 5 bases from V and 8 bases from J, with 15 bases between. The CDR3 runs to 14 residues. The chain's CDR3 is CASSPVGVVEKLFF. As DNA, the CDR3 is TGTGCCAGCAGTCCTGTCGGGGTTGTCGAAAAACTGTTTTTT.

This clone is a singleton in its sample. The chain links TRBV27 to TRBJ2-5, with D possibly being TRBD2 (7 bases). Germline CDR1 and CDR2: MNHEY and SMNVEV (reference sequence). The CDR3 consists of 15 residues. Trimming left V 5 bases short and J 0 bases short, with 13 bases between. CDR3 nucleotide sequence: TGTGCCAGCAGTGGGGCGGGGGCGTACCAAGAGACCCAGTACTTC. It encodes CASSGAGAYQETQYF.

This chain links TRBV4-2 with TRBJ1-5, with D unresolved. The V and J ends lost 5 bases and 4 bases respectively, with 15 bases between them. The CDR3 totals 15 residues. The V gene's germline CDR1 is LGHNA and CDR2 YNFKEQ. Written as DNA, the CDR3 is TGTGCCAGCAGCGGGGAGTCCGGTTGGAATCAGCCCCAGCATTTT. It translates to CASSGESGWNQPQHF.

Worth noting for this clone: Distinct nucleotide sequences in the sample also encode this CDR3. CDR3 residues: CASSIGRNTEAFF. DNA of the CDR3: TGTGCCAGTAGTATAGGTAGAAACACTGAAGCTTTCTTT. The chain recombines TRBV19 with TRBJ1-1; D not certain. V lost 1 base to trimming and J lost 2 bases, with 5 bases between them. The germline V gene has CDR1 LNHDA and CDR2 SQIVND (reference sequence). The CDR3 consists of 13 residues.

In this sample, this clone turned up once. The CDR3 nucleotides read TGTGCCAGCAGTTTAAAGGGGTCTGAAAAACTGTTTTTT. This sequence encodes CASSLKGSEKLFF. V and J are TRBV28 and TRBJ1-4, with D possibly being TRBD1 (5 bases). CDR3 size: 13 residues. The V gene lost 2 bases and the J gene lost 7 bases, with 8 bases spanning the gap. Germline loops: CDR1 MDHEN, CDR2 SYDVKM.

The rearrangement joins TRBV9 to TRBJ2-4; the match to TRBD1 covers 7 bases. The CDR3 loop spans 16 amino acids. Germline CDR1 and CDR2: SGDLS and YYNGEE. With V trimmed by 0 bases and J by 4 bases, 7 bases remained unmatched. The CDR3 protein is CASSVALGGPKNIQYF. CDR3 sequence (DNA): TGTGCCAGCAGCGTAGCTTTAGGGGGCCCAAAAAACATTCAGTACTTC.

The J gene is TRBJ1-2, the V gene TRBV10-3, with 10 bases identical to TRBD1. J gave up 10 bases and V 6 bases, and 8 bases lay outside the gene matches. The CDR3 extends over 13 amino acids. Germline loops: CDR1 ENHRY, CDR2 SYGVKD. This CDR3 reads CAISIGTGEDYTF. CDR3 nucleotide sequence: TGTGCCATCAGCATCGGGACAGGGGAGGACTACACCTTC.

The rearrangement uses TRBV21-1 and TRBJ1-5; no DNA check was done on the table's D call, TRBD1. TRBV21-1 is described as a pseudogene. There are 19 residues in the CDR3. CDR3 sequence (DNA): TGTGCCAGCAGCCCCCTCCCGGGACAGGGGAGGAGTAGCAATCAGCCCCAGCATTTT. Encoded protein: CASSPLPGQGRSSNQPQHF.

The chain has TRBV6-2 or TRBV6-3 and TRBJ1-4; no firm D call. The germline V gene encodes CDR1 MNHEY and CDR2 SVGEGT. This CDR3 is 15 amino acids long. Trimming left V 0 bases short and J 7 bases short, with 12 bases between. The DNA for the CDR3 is TGTGCCAGCAGTTACTCGAGGGCACGTGGTGAAAAACTGTTTTTT. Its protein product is CASSYSRARGEKLFF.